This T cell receptor beta chain was recovered during a study of Tregs in tolerant kidney transplant recipients. Overall study results and limits: For some patients, primers changed over time, blocking nucleotide-level comparison.

A word on this clone: Its specificity is not known.

Here immunoSEQ multiplex PCR was the method, and the copy in TCRdb shows in-frame clones only, minus some. The table lists around 86,000 clones, 90% to 95% of them singletons. Related graft donors supplied nonmyeloablative bone marrow transplants, and mixed chimerism was transient. The clonotype comes from a human patient who received a combined kidney and bone marrow transplant. Some T cells may be transferred from the graft donor. The sample here was CD4+ T cells from blood (PBMCs), taken 24 months after the transplant.

CDR3 loop: CASSQGGGKRDTGELFF. In nucleotides, the CDR3 is TGTGCCAGCAGCCAAGGAGGAGGGAAGAGGGACACCGGGGAGCTGTTTTTT. This chain joins TRBV4-2 and TRBJ2-2, with D possibly matching TRBD2 (6 bases). V lost 1 base and J 3 bases, leaving 15 bases between the germline ends. The V gene's germline CDR1 is LGHNA and CDR2 YNFKEQ. This CDR3 is 17 amino acids long.